This T cell receptor beta chain derives from a study of blood T cell repertoires in COVID-19. Study-level background: In each case, the material was cDNA or gDNA derived from T cells, B-cell-depleted T cells, or PBMCs.

Measured with immunoSEQ multiplex PCR; TCRdb has only the in-frame clones, and not every one. Here the sample spans 190,000 or so clones, approximately 84% being singletons. The V gene's germline CDR1 is SSHAT and CDR2 FNYEAQ (reference sequence). The CDR3 extends over 19 amino acids. Trimming removed 1 base at V and 3 bases at J, with 22 bases between. This TCR derives from a man between 40 and 49 years old who had recovered from COVID-19. The chain joins TRBV7-7 to TRBJ2-1; the D is unclear. Sequencing input: PBMCs or T cells enriched from blood (not recorded which). The CDR3 DNA sequence: TGTGCCAGCAGCTTAGGAAGGCGCAGGCCTATAATTATCTACAATGAGCAGTTCTTC. It codes for CASSLGRRRPIIIYNEQFF.